A single sample is the source of the 24 T cell receptor beta chains below, sequenced in a study of T cell changes during pregnancy in multiple sclerosis. The table came from immunoSEQ multiplex PCR; TCRdb's copy has only in-frame clones and leaves some out. This sample yields about 31,000 clones, of which around 90% are seen a single time; under 9% belongs to the top ten. The sample here was CD8+ T cells from peripheral blood mononuclear cells, taken before pregnancy. These receptors were collected from a female donor with multiple sclerosis, enrolled in a pregnancy study.

The rearrangement uses TRBV5-4 and TRBJ2-7; 8 nucleotides agree with TRBD2. The CDR3 loop spans 13 amino acids. Germline V gives CDR1 SGHNT, CDR2 YYREEE (reference sequence). Trimming at V came to 3 bases and at J to 2 bases, leaving 1 base not matched to a gene. CDR3 nucleotides: TGTGCCAGCAGCTCGGGGGGGACCTACGAGCAGTACTTC. Translation gives CASSSGGTYEQYF.

V is TRBV2 and J is TRBJ2-3, with 9 bases that match TRBD2. This CDR3 comprises 15 residues. CDR1 is SNHLY, CDR2 FYNNEI, per germline. V shed 6 bases, J shed 0 bases, and the junction held 4 bases outside the gene matches. The CDR3 bases are TGTGCCAGCAGGCAACTAGCGGGTAGCACAGATACGCAGTATTTT. It is translated as CASRQLAGSTDTQYF.

The V gene is TRBV6-1, the J gene TRBJ2-1, with TRBD1 identical over 8 bases. In germline, CDR1 is MNHNS, CDR2 SASEGT. CDR3 length: 14 amino acids. The ends lost 4 bases at V and 4 bases at J; junction bases unmatched: 3. The CDR3 loop reads CASSAGGGYNEQFF. For the CDR3, the DNA is TGTGCCAGCAGTGCAGGGGGCGGATACAATGAGCAGTTCTTC.

This clone was detected only once. The gene calls are TRBV9 and TRBJ2-5; a weak D match, TRBD2 (6 bases). Trimming cost V 3 bases and J 5 bases, with 23 bases left between them. The CDR3 runs 17 residues. Germline CDR1 is SGDLS and CDR2 is YYNGEE. CDR3 sequence: CASSASVLAAAPETQYF. The CDR3 DNA sequence: TGTGCCAGCAGCGCCTCGGTTTTAGCGGCGGCCCCGGAGACCCAGTACTTC.

This sequence joins TRBV9 and TRBJ1-2; 11 nucleotides line up with TRBD1. CDR1 is SGDLS and CDR2 is YYNGEE in the germline V gene. This CDR3 spans 17 amino acids. J lost 3 bases, V lost 3 bases, and 10 bases had no gene match. The CDR3 reads CASSATGTGGIYYGYTF. Here the CDR3 DNA reads TGTGCCAGCAGCGCTACCGGGACAGGGGGAATTTACTATGGCTACACCTTC. Together with reference TRBV9 and TRBJ1-2, the CDR3 gives the full variable domain: DSGVTQTPKHLITATGQRVTLRCSPRSGDLSVYWYQQSLDQGLQFLIQYYNGEERAKGNILERFSAQQFPDLHSELNLSSLELGDSALYFCASSATGTGGIYYGYTFGSGTRLTVV.

This clone was observed a handful of times. The rearrangement joins TRBV5-1 to TRBJ1-2; 9 bases map to TRBD1. Trimming cost V 3 bases and J 3 bases; bases outside gene matches: 6. CDR1 and CDR2 from the germline V gene are SGHRS and YFSETQ. This CDR3 comprises 15 residues. The chain's CDR3 is CASSYRGRMDYGYTF. As DNA, the CDR3 is TGCGCCAGCAGCTACAGGGGGCGTATGGACTATGGCTACACCTTC.

The CDR3 sequence is CASSLAVAGEQYF. The CDR3 bases are TGTGCCAGCAGTTTAGCGGTGGCGGGCGAGCAGTACTTC. This sequence joins TRBV6-5 and TRBJ2-7; D perhaps matches TRBD2 (6 bases). Trimming shortened V by 4 bases and J by 6 bases, and 13 bases separated the two germline ends. This CDR3 spans 13 amino acids. Germline values: CDR1 MNHEY, CDR2 SVGAGI.

V usage is TRBV6-1 and J usage is TRBJ2-3, with D perhaps matching TRBD2 (7 bases). From germline, CDR1 is MNHNS and CDR2 SASEGT. V lost 8 bases and J 3 bases, leaving 12 bases between the germline ends. CDR3 length: 13 residues. The CDR3 is CASGGGHTDTQYF. CDR3 coding DNA: TGTGCCAGCGGGGGGGGGCATACAGATACGCAGTATTTT.

This clone was detected only a few times. The CDR3 here is CASSLDSAGGFEKLFF. DNA of the CDR3: TGTGCCAGCAGCTTAGATTCCGCAGGGGGCTTTGAAAAACTGTTTTTT. The rearrangement links TRBV7-6 to TRBJ1-4; 8 bases are a match to TRBD1. The CDR3 covers 16 residues. Germline CDR1 is SGHVS and CDR2 is FNYEAQ. V lost 1 base, J lost 7 bases, and 8 bases stayed unmatched.

The chain is built from TRBV2 and TRBJ2-1, with 10 positions matching TRBD2. After removal of 2 bases from V and 3 bases from J, the junction contained 1 base not matched to a gene. This CDR3 spans 15 amino acids. Germline V gene lookup returns CDR1 SNHLY and CDR2 FYNNEI. The CDR3 here is CASSELAGDYNEQFF. The CDR3 nucleotides are TGTGCCAGCAGTGAACTAGCGGGAGACTACAATGAGCAGTTCTTC.

The rearrangement links TRBV7-9 to TRBJ2-7, with TRBD2 matching 9 bases. J was trimmed by 5 bases and V by 5 bases; bases with no gene match: 10. Germline loops: CDR1 SEHNR, CDR2 FQNEAQ (reference sequence). The CDR3 has 15 amino acids. CDR3 protein: CASSPAGGRFDEQYF. The CDR3, as DNA: TGTGCCAGCAGCCCCGCGGGGGGGCGGTTCGACGAGCAGTACTTC.

This rearrangement joins TRBV4-2 to TRBJ2-5; TRBD2 agrees at 7 bases. Per germline, CDR1 LGHNA and CDR2 YNFKEQ. The CDR3 contains 17 residues. V gave up 0 bases and J gave up 2 bases; unmatched junction bases: 9. The DNA of the CDR3 is TGTGCCAGCAGCCAAGAAATGGCGGGGGTAGGGCAAGAGACCCAGTACTTC. It specifies CASSQEMAGVGQETQYF.

In its sample, this clone is medium-sized. This chain connects TRBV11-2 to TRBJ2-7; 10 bases align to TRBD1. The V gene's germline CDR1 is SGHAT and CDR2 FQNNGV. Trimming took 4 bases from V and 4 from J; bases not matched to a gene: 7. The CDR3 is made up of 15 amino acids. The CDR3 DNA is TGTGCCAGCAGCTCAGGGACAGGGGAGGGATACGAGCAGTACTTC. Amino acid sequence: CASSSGTGEGYEQYF.

V and J are TRBV4-3 and TRBJ1-5; no reliable D call. V lost 0 bases and J lost 6, with 12 bases in between. The CDR3 contains 15 residues. The V gene's germline CDR1 is LGHNA and CDR2 YSLEER. The CDR3 coding sequence is TGCGCCAGCAGCCAAGAACGTCTCGGAGGTCAGCCCCAGCATTTT. Translated, it gives CASSQERLGGQPQHF.

The rearrangement links TRBV28 to TRBJ2-1; 10 positions agree with TRBD2. This CDR3 region has 14 residues. Germline-derived CDR1 and CDR2 are MDHEN and SYDVKM. The junction had 8 bases not matched to a gene; V was cut back by 7 bases and J by 8 bases. The CDR3 bases are TGTGCCAGCAAGTGGCTAGCGGGAGATGATGAGCAGTTCTTC. Translating gives CASKWLAGDDEQFF.

This chain links TRBV28 with TRBJ1-4, with D possibly being TRBD1 (6 bases). Looked up from germline, CDR1 is MDHEN and CDR2 is SYDVKM. The CDR3 runs 14 residues. V was trimmed by 5 bases and J by 7 bases, leaving 14 bases between them. The CDR3 bases are TGTGCCAGCAGTCCCCGACAGGAGGCTGAAAAACTGTTTTTT. Protein sequence: CASSPRQEAEKLFF.

J is TRBJ1-1 and V is TRBV7-9, with TRBD1 as a possible D gene (5 bases). Trimming stripped 4 bases from V and 6 bases from J, with 12 bases between. This CDR3 is 13 amino acids long. The germline V gene has CDR1 SEHNR and CDR2 FQNEAQ (reference sequence). The CDR3 bases are TGTGCCAGCAGCTCGCCGGGGGGTCCTGAAGCTTTCTTT. It specifies CASSSPGGPEAFF. Filled out from reference TRBV7-9 and TRBJ1-1, the complete variable domain reads DTGVSQNPRHKITKRGQNVTFRCDPISEHNRLYWYRQTLGQGPEFLTYFQNEAQLEKSRLLSDRFSAERPKGSFSTLEIQRTEQGDSAMYLCASSSPGGPEAFFGQGTRLTVV.

This clone was picked up one time. The chain employs TRBV4-1 and TRBJ1-1; TRBD1 matches at 8 bases. With 4 bases clipped from V and 0 bases from J, the junction kept 10 bases outside the gene matches. The CDR3 runs 17 residues. Per germline, CDR1 MGHRA and CDR2 YSYEKL. The CDR3 region has the DNA TGCGCCAGCAGCCCCCGGGCAGGGGGCGAGCTGAACACTGAAGCTTTCTTT. As protein: CASSPRAGGELNTEAFF.

CDR3 protein: CASSSTGSSYEQYF. CDR3 DNA sequence: TGTGCCAGCAGTTCTACAGGGAGCTCCTACGAGCAGTACTTC. This rearrangement joins TRBV28 to TRBJ2-7; D is perhaps TRBD1 (6 bases). The length of the CDR3 is 14 residues. Per germline, CDR1 MDHEN and CDR2 SYDVKM. V was clipped by 4 bases and J by 0 bases, with 10 bases between them.

This chain uses TRBV12-5 with TRBJ1-2; the D gene is possibly TRBD1 (6 bases). The CDR3 runs 15 residues. Trimming shortened V by 7 bases and J by 1 base, and 16 bases separated the two germline ends. Germline-derived CDR1 and CDR2 are LGHNT and FRNRAP. CDR3 in amino acids: CASEEDSRFNYGYTF. CDR3 nucleotide sequence: TGTGCTAGTGAGGAGGACAGTCGTTTTAACTATGGCTACACCTTC.

This CDR3 reads CASSEGALISYEQYF. In DNA form, the CDR3 reads TGTGCCAGCAGTGAGGGGGCCCTGATCTCCTACGAGCAGTACTTC. The chain is built from TRBV6-1 and TRBJ2-7, with D tentatively TRBD1 (6 bases). CDR3 length equals 15 residues. V was clipped by 3 bases and J by 0 bases, with 12 bases between them. The germline CDR1 and CDR2 sequences are MNHNS and SASEGT.

The chain has TRBV30 and TRBJ1-3, with D perhaps matching TRBD1 (6 bases). Germline V gene lookup returns CDR1 GTSNPN and CDR2 SVGIG (reference sequence). This CDR3 comprises 14 residues. Deletions cut 8 bases from V and 0 bases from J, with 14 bases between. In DNA form, the CDR3 reads TGTGCCCGGGGGGCAGGGAGCTCTGGAAACACCATATATTTT. Encoded protein: CARGAGSSGNTIYF.

The chain has TRBV27 and TRBJ1-2, with 7 bases identical to TRBD1. Per germline, CDR1 MNHEY and CDR2 SMNVEV (reference sequence). The junction had 8 bases not matched to a gene; V was cut back by 8 bases and J by 5 bases. The CDR3 covers 13 residues. In nucleotides, the CDR3 is TGTGCCAGCGGCCCTCCAGGGGGATATGGCTACACCTTC. It codes for CASGPPGGYGYTF.

V usage is TRBV2 and J usage is TRBJ2-1, with 9 bases matching TRBD2. Germline V CDR1 and CDR2: SNHLY, FYNNEI. V lost 8 bases to trimming and J lost 4 bases; unmatched junction nucleotides: 3. This CDR3 comprises 13 residues. The CDR3 here is CASGAGGYNEQFF. CDR3 nucleotide sequence: TGTGCCAGCGGGGCGGGAGGGTACAATGAGCAGTTCTTC.